The clone carrying this T cell receptor beta chain was seen only once. Profiling relied on immunoSEQ multiplex PCR, and the TCRdb table lists in-frame clones only, not all of them. The table shows tens of thousands of clones, with around nine tenths occurring only once. The data belong to a study of T cell changes during pregnancy in multiple sclerosis. This CDR3 comprises 17 residues. The chain recombines TRBV1 with TRBJ2-7; the table's D call TRBD2 went unverified against the DNA. TRBV1 is tagged as a pseudogene. The sequence came from a female donor with multiple sclerosis, enrolled in a pregnancy study. The input for sequencing was CD4+ T cells from peripheral blood mononuclear cells, taken in the third trimester of pregnancy. The CDR3 sequence: CTSSQDESGTTSYEQYF. Here the CDR3 DNA reads TGCACCAGCAGCCAAGATGAAAGTGGGACTACCAGCTACGAGCAGTACTTC.